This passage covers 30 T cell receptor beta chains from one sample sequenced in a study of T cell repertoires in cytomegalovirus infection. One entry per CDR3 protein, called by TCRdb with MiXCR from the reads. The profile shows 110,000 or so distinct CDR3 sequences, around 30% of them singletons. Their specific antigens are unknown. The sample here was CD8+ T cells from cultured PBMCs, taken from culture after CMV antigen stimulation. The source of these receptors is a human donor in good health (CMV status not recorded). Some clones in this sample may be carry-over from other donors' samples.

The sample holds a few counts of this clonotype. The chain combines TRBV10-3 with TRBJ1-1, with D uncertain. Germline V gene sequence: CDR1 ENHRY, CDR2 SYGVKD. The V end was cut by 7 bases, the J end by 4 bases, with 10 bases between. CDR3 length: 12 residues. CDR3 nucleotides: TGTGCCATCAAATCAGTCCGCACTGAAGCTTTCTTT. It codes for CAIKSVRTEAFF.

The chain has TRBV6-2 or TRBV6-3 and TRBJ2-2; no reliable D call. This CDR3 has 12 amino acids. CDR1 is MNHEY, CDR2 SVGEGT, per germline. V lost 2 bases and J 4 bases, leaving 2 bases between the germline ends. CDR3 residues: CASSYGTGELFF. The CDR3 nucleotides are TGTGCCAGCAGTTACGGCACCGGGGAGCTGTTTTTT.

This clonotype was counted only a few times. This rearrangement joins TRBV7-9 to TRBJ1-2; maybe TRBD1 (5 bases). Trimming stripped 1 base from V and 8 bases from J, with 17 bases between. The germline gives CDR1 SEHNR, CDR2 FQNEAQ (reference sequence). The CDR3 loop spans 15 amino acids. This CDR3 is CASSLGGRSGGGYTF. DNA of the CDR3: TGTGCCAGCAGCTTAGGGGGCCGCAGTGGCGGCGGCTACACCTTC.

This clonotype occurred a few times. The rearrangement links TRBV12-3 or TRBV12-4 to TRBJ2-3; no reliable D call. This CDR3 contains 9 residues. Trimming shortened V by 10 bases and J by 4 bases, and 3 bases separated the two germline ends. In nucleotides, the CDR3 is TGTGCCACCCCAGATACGCAGTATTTT. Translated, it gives CATPDTQYF.

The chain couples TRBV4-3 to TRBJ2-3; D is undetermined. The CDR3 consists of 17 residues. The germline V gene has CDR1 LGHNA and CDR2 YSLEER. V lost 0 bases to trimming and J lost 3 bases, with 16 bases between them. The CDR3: CASSQDRTDDWTDTQYF. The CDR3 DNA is TGCGCCAGCAGCCAAGATAGGACCGACGACTGGACAGATACGCAGTATTTT.

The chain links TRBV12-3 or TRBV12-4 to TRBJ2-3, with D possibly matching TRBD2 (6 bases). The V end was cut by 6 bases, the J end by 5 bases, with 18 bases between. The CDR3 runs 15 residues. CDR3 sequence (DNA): TGTGCCAGCAGGGCCCCGGGGGACGTACGAGATACGCAGTATTTT. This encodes CASRAPGDVRDTQYF.

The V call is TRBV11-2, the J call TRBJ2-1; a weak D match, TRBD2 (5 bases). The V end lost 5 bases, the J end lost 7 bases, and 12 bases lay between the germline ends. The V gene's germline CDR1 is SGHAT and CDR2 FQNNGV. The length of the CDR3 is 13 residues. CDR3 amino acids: CASSDRLFNEQFF. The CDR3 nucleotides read TGTGCCAGCAGCGACCGACTATTTAATGAGCAGTTCTTC.

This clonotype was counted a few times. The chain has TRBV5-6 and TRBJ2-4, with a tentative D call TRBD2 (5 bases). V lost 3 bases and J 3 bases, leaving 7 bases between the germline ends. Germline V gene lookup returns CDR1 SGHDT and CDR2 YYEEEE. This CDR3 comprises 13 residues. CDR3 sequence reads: CASSSGVKNIQYF. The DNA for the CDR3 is TGTGCCAGCAGCTCCGGGGTCAAAAACATTCAGTACTTC.

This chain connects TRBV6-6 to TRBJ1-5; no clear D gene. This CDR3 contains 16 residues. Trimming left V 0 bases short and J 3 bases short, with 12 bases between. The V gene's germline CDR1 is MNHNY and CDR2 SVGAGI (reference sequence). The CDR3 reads CASSYSKGNPNQPQHF. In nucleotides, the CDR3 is TGTGCCAGCAGTTACTCGAAAGGGAACCCCAATCAGCCCCAGCATTTT.

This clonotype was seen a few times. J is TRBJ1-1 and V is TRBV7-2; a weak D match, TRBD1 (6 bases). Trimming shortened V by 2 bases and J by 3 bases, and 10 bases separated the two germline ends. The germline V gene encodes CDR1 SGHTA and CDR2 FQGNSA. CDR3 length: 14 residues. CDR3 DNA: TGTGCCAGCAGCTTAATCGCAGGGGACACTGAAGCTTTCTTT. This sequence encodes CASSLIAGDTEAFF.

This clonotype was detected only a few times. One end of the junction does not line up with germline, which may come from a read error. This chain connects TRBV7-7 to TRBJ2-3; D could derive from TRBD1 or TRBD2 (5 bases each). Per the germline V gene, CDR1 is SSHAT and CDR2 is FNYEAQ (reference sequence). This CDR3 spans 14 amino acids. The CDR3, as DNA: TGTGCTAGCAGCCGGGACCATGAATCAGATACGCAGTATTTT. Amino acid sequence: CASSRDHESDTQYF.

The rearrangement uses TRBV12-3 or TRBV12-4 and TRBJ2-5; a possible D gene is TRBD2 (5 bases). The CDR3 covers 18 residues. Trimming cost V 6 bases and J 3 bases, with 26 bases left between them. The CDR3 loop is CASSPSSDWSGIEETQYF. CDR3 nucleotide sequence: TGTGCCAGCAGCCCATCGTCGGACTGGTCCGGGATAGAAGAGACCCAGTACTTC.

CDR3 residues: CSANRDRAYEQYF. Written as DNA, the CDR3 is TGCAGTGCTAACCGGGACAGGGCCTACGAGCAGTACTTC. This sequence joins TRBV20-1 and TRBJ2-7, with TRBD1 identical over 9 bases. Losses at the gene ends were 4 bases for V and 2 bases for J; bases not matched to a gene: 3. The germline CDR1 and CDR2 sequences are DFQATT and SNEGSKA (reference sequence). There are 13 residues in the CDR3.

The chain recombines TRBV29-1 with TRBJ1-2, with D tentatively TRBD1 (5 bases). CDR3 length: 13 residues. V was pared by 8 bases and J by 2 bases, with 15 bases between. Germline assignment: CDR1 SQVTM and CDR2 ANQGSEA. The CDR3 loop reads CSSVGGINYGYTF. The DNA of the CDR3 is TGCAGCTCTGTCGGGGGGATCAACTATGGCTACACCTTC.

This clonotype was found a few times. The CDR3 is CATGTRTYGYTF. The DNA for the CDR3 is TGTGCCACCGGAACTAGGACCTATGGCTACACCTTC. This rearrangement joins TRBV25-1 to TRBJ1-2, with D unclear. The V end lost 10 bases, the J end lost 4 bases, and 13 bases lay between the germline ends. CDR3 length equals 12 residues. CDR1 is MGHDK and CDR2 is SYGVNS in the germline V gene.

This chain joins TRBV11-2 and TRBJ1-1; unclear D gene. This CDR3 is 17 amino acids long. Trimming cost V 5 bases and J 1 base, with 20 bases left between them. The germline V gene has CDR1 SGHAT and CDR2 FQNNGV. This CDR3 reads CASSTTRGWFENTEAFF. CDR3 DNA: TGTGCCAGCAGCACGACCCGAGGGTGGTTTGAGAACACTGAAGCTTTCTTT.

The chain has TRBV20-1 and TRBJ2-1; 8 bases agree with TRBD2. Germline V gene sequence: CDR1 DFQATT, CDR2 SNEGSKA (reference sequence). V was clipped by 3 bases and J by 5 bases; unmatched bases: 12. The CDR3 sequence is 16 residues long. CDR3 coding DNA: TGCAGTGCTAGTGGACCCATCGGGGGGGCCGACAATGAGCAGTTCTTC. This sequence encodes CSASGPIGGADNEQFF.

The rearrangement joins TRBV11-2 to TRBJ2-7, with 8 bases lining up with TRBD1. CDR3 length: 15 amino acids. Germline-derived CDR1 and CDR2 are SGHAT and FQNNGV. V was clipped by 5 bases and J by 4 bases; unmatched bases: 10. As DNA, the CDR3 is TGTGCCAGCAGCGACCGGGACAGGTTAGGGTACGAGCAGTACTTC. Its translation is CASSDRDRLGYEQYF. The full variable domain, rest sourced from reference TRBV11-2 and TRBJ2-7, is EAGVAQSPRYKIIEKRQSVAFWCNPISGHATLYWYQQILGQGPKLLIQFQNNGVVDDSQLPKDRFSAERLKGVDSTLKIQPAKLEDSAVYLCASSDRDRLGYEQYFGPGTRLTVT.

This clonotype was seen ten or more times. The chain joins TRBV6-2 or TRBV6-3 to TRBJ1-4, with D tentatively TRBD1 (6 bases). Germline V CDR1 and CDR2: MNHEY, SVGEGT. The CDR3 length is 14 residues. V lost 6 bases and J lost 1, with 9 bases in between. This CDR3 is CASSRTETNEKLFF. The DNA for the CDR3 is TGTGCCAGCAGCCGGACAGAAACTAATGAAAAACTGTTTTTT.

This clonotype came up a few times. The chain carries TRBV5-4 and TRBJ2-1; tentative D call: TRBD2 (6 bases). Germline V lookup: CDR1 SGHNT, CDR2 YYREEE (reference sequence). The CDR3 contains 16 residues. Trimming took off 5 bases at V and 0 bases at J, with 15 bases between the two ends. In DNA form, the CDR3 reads TGTGCCAGCAGAGGTGCGGTCGGGAGCTCCTACAATGAGCAGTTCTTC. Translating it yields CASRGAVGSSYNEQFF.

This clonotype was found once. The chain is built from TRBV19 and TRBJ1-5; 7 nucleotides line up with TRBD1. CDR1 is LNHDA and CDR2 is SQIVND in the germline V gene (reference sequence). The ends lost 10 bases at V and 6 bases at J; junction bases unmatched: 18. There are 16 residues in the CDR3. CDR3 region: CATNPRTQGWGQPQHF. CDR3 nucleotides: TGTGCCACCAATCCTCGCACACAGGGGTGGGGTCAGCCCCAGCATTTT.

The CDR3 bases are TGCAGTGCCGACCTGCCGGGACTTTCATTGAGCTCCTACGAGCAGTACTTC. It encodes CSADLPGLSLSSYEQYF. The rearrangement uses TRBV20-1 and TRBJ2-7; possibly TRBD2 for D (6 bases). V lost 6 bases, J lost 0 bases, and 24 bases lay in between. Germline lookup yields CDR1 DFQATT and CDR2 SNEGSKA (reference sequence). CDR3 length: 17 amino acids.

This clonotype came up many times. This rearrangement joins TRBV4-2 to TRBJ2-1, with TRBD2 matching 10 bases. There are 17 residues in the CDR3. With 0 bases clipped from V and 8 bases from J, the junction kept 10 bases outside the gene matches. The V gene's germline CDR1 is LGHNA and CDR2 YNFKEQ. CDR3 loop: CASSQDWGLAPRDEQFF. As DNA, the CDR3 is TGTGCCAGCAGCCAAGATTGGGGACTAGCGCCCAGGGATGAGCAGTTCTTC.

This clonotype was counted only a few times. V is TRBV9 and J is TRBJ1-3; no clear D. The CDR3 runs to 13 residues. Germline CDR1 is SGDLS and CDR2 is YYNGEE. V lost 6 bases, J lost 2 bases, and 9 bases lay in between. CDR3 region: CASMGRPGNTIYF. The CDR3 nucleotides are TGTGCCAGCATGGGGAGGCCTGGAAACACCATATATTTT. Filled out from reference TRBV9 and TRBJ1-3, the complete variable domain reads DSGVTQTPKHLITATGQRVTLRCSPRSGDLSVYWYQQSLDQGLQFLIQYYNGEERAKGNILERFSAQQFPDLHSELNLSSLELGDSALYFCASMGRPGNTIYFGEGSWLTVV.

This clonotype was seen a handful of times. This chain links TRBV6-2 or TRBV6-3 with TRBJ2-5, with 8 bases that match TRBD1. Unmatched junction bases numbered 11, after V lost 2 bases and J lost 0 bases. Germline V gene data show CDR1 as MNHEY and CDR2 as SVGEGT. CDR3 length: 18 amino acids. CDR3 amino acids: CASSYGQGAILHQETQYF. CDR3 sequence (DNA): TGTGCCAGCAGTTACGGACAGGGAGCTATTCTCCACCAAGAGACCCAGTACTTC.

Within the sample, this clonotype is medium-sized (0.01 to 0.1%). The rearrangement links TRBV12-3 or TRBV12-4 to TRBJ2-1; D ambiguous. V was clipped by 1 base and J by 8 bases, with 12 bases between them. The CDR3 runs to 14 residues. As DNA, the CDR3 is TGTGCCAGCAGTTTAGGTGATAGCCTCGATGAGCAGTTCTTC. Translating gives CASSLGDSLDEQFF.

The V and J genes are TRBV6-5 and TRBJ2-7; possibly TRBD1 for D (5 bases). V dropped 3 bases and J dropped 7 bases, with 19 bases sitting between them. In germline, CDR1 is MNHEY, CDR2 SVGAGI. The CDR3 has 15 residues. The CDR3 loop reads CASSYVAGPAGEQYF. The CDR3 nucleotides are TGTGCCAGCAGTTATGTCGCAGGGCCGGCCGGGGAGCAGTACTTC.

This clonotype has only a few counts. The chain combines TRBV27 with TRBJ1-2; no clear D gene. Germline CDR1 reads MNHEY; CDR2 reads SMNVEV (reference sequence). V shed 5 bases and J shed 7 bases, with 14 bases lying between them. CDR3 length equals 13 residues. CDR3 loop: CASSQGPAAGYTF. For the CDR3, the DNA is TGTGCCAGCAGTCAAGGTCCTGCGGCTGGCTACACCTTC.

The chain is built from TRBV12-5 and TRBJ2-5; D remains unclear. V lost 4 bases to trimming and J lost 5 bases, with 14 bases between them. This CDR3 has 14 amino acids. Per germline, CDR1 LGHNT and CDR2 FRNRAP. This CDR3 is CASGSRPLLETQYF. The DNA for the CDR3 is TGTGCTAGTGGTTCCCGCCCGCTTCTGGAGACCCAGTACTTC. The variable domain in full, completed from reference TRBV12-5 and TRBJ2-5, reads DARVTQTPRHKVTEMGQEVTMRCQPILGHNTVFWYRQTMMQGLELLAYFRNRAPLDDSGMPKDRFSAEMPDATLATLKIQPSEPRDSAVYFCASGSRPLLETQYFGPGTRLLVL.

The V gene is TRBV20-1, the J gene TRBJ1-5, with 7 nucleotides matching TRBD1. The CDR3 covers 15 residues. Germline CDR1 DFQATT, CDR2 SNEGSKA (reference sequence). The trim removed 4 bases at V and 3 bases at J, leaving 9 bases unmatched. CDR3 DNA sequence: TGCAGTGCTACAACCGGGACAGCTTACAATCAGCCCCAGCATTTT. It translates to CSATTGTAYNQPQHF.